This T cell receptor (beta chain) derives from a study of control samples from healthy donors and cancer patients (dated by TCRdb to 2020 to 2022). Receptors were amplified or captured by the immunoSEQ multiplex PCR assay. TCRdb took over this immuneACCESS table, retaining in-frame rearrangements with V and J assigned. Such tables are incomplete; in checked studies, under half of the missing clones stem from an unresolved V gene, and the remainder is unexplained. The sample includes around 77,000 clones, with 92% observed a single time. The ten largest account for almost 6% of the sample. As to this clone: The target of this receptor is not known. The record has no base qualities; no much larger clone is one base away.

Spanning cysteine to phenylalanine, the CDR3 consists of 12 amino acids. Just CDR3 DNA is preserved here, 36 bases in frame from base 1. Trimming accounts for 8 bases at V and 7 bases at J, while the number of junction bases matched to no gene is 3. The germline V gene encodes CDR1 MNHNY and CDR2 SVGAGI (reference sequence). The V and J genes are TRBV6-6 and TRBJ1-4; 8 bases in the junction line up with TRBD1. Sequenced material: blood. This clonotype originated in a woman aged 60-70 years in good health. In nucleotides, the sequence is TGTGCCAGCTACAGGGGGACTGAAAAACTGTTTTTT. Translated, this gives CASYRGTEKLFF.